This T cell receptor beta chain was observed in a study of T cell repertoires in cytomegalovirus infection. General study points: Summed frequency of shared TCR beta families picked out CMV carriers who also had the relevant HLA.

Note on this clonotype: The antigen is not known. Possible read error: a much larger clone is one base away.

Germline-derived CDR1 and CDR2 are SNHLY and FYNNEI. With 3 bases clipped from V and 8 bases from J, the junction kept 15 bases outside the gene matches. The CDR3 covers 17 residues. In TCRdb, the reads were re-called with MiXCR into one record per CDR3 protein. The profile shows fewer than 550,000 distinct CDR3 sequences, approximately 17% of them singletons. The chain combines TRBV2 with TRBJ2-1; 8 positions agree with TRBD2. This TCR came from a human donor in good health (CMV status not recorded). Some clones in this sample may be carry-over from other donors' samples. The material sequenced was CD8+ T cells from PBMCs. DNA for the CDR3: TGTGCCAGCAGTGACGGCCGCGATGGGACTAGAAGAGATGAGCAGTTCTTC. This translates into CASSDGRDGTRRDEQFF.